This T cell receptor (beta chain) was found in a study of shared clonotypes between healthy human individuals. As concerns this clone: The target antigen is unknown.

The trim removed 3 bases at V and 5 bases at J, leaving 7 bases unmatched. From germline, CDR1 is SGDLS and CDR2 YYNGEE. This CDR3 is 15 amino acids long. The authors split each subset's genomic DNA evenly across several immunoSEQ plates. Sequencing was performed with immunoSEQ multiplex PCR; in TCRdb, only in-frame clones are kept and a portion is missing. The sample has hundreds of thousands of clones, around 96% seen once. Naive-designated CD8 cells lacked CD45RO, were positively enriched for CCR7, and omitted terminally differentiated effector memory CD45RA+ cells. General observations from the study: Depth was large, yet rarefaction showed that sorted-subset sequencing was incomplete. Among donors, sharing of clonotypes was expected to be affected by sequencing depth.

V is TRBV9 and J is TRBJ2-1; 8 positions agree with TRBD2. This sequence originates from a woman aged 25 to 39 in good health. Material: naive CD8+ T cells sorted from blood. The CDR3 DNA reads as TGTGCCAGCAGCGCCAGCGGGAGTCGTCACAATGAGCAGTTCTTC. Translating it yields CASSASGSRHNEQFF.